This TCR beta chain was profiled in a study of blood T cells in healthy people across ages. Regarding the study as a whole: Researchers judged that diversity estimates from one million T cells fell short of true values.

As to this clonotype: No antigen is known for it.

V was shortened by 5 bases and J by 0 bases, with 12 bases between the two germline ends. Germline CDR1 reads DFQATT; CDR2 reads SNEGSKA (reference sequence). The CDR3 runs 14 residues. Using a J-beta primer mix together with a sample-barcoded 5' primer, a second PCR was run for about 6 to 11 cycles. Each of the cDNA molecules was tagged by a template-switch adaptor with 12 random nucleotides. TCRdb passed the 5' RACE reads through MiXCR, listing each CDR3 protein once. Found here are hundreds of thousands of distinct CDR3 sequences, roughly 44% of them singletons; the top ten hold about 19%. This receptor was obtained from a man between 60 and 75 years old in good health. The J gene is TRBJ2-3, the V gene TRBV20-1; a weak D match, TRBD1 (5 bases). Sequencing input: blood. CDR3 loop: CSAQGHPSTDTQYF. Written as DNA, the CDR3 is TGCAGTGCTCAAGGACATCCTAGCACAGATACGCAGTATTTT.